The entry below gives a single TCR beta chain sequence along with its context. The sample belongs to a study of blood T cell repertoires in COVID-19. Sequencing was performed with immunoSEQ multiplex PCR; in TCRdb, only in-frame clones are kept and a portion is missing. The sample holds 250,000 to 300,000 clones; nearly 90% are singletons and the top ten take less than 2%. CDR3 length: 19 amino acids. Germline V gene sequence: CDR1 KGHDR, CDR2 SFDVKD. V shed 5 bases and J 4 bases; nucleotides not matched to a gene: 18. The V gene is TRBV24-1, the J gene TRBJ2-2; 7 bases agree with TRBD1. Sequenced sample: PBMCs or T cells enriched from blood (not recorded which). This TCR was recovered from a woman aged 60-75 years who had recovered from COVID-19. As DNA, the CDR3 is TGTGCCACCAGTGCAAAAGACAGGGCAATCCAGTTCTTCACCGGGGAGCTGTTTTTT. Amino acids: CATSAKDRAIQFFTGELFF.